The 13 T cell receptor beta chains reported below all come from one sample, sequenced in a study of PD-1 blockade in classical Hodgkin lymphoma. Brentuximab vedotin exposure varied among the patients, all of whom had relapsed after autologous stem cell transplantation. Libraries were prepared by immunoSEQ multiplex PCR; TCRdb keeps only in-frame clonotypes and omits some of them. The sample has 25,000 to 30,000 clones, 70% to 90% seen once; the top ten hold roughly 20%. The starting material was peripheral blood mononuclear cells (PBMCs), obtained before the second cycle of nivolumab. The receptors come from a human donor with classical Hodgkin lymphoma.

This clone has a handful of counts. CDR3 nucleotides: TGTGCCAGCAGTTTGGACAGCCGAACGAGCATTCAGTACTTC. Its translation: CASSLDSRTSIQYF. The chain uses TRBV28 and TRBJ2-4, with D maybe TRBD1 (6 bases). Looked up from germline, CDR1 is MDHEN and CDR2 is SYDVKM. This CDR3 contains 14 residues. Deletions cut 3 bases from V and 9 bases from J, with 15 bases between.

In nucleotides, the CDR3 is TGTGCCAGCAGTGGGACAGGGGGACGGATTGGCTACACCTTC. This sequence encodes CASSGTGGRIGYTF. This chain connects TRBV6-1 to TRBJ1-2, with TRBD1 matching 10 bases. V shed 4 bases and J 7 bases; nucleotides not matched to a gene: 6. Germline CDR1 MNHNS, CDR2 SASEGT. This CDR3 is 14 amino acids long.

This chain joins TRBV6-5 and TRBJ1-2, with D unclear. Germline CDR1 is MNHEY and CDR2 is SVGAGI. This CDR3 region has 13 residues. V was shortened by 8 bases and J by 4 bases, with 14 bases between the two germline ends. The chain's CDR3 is CASYRASGYGYTF. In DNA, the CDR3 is TGTGCCAGCTATCGCGCGTCTGGCTATGGCTACACCTTC.

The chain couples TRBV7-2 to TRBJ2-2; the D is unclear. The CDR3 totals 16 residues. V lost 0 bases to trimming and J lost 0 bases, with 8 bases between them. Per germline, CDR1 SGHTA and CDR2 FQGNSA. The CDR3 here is CASSLAAVTNTGELFF. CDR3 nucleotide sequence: TGTGCCAGCAGCTTAGCTGCGGTTACGAACACCGGGGAGCTGTTTTTT.

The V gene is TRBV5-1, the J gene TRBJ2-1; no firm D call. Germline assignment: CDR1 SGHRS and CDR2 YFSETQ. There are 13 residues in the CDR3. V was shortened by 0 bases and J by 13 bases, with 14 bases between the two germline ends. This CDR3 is CASSLVASSEQFF. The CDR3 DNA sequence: TGCGCCAGCAGCTTGGTTGCGTCTTCGGAACAGTTCTTC.

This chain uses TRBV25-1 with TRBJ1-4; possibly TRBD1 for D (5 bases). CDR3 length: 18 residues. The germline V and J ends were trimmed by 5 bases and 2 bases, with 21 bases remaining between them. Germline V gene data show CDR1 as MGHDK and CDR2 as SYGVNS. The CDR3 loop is CASSHPGRERTTNEKLFF. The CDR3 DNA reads TGTGCCAGCAGTCACCCGGGACGAGAAAGGACGACTAATGAAAAACTGTTTTTT.

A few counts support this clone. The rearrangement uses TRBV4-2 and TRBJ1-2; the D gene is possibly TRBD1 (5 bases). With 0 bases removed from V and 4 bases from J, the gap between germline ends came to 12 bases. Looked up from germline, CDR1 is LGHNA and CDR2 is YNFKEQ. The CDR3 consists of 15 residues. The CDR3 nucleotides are TGTGCCAGCAGCCAAGAGCCGGGGCAGGTCTATGGCTACACCTTC. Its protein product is CASSQEPGQVYGYTF.

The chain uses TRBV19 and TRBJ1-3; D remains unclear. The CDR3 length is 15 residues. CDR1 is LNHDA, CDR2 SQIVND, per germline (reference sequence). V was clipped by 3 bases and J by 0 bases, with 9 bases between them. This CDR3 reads CASSIWRSSGNTIYF. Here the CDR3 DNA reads TGTGCCAGTAGTATTTGGAGGAGCTCTGGAAACACCATATATTTT.

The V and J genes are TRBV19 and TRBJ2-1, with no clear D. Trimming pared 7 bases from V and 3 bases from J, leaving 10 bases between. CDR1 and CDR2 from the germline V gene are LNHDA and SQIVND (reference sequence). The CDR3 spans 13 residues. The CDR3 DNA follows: TGTGCCAGTAAAGAGAGTTACTACAATGAGCAGTTCTTC. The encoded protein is CASKESYYNEQFF.

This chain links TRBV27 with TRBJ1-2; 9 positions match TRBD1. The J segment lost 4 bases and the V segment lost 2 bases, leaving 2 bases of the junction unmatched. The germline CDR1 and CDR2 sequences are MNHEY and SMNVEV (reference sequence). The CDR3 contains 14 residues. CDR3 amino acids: CASSLTGGGYGYTF. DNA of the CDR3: TGTGCCAGCAGTTTAACAGGGGGCGGCTATGGCTACACCTTC.

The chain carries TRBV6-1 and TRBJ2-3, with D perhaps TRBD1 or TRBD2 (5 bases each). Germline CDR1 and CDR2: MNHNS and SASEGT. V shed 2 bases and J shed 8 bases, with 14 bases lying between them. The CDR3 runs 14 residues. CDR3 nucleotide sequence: TGTGCCAGCAGTGAACAGGGTAGCGATGTTACGCAGTATTTT. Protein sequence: CASSEQGSDVTQYF.

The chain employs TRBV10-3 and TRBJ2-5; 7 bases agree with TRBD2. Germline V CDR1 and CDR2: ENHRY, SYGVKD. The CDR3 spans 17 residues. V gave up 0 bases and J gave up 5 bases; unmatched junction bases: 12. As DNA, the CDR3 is TGTGCCATCAGTGAGTCGGGTCACGCGGGAGAGGGGGAGACCCAGTACTTC. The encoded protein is CAISESGHAGEGETQYF.

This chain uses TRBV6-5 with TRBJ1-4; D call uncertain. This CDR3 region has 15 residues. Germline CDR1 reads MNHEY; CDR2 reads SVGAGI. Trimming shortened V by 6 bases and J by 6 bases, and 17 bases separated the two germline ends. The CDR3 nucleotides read TGTGCCAGCAGCCTTAGGCCCCGCAGGCATGAAAAACTGTTTTTT. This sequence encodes CASSLRPRRHEKLFF.